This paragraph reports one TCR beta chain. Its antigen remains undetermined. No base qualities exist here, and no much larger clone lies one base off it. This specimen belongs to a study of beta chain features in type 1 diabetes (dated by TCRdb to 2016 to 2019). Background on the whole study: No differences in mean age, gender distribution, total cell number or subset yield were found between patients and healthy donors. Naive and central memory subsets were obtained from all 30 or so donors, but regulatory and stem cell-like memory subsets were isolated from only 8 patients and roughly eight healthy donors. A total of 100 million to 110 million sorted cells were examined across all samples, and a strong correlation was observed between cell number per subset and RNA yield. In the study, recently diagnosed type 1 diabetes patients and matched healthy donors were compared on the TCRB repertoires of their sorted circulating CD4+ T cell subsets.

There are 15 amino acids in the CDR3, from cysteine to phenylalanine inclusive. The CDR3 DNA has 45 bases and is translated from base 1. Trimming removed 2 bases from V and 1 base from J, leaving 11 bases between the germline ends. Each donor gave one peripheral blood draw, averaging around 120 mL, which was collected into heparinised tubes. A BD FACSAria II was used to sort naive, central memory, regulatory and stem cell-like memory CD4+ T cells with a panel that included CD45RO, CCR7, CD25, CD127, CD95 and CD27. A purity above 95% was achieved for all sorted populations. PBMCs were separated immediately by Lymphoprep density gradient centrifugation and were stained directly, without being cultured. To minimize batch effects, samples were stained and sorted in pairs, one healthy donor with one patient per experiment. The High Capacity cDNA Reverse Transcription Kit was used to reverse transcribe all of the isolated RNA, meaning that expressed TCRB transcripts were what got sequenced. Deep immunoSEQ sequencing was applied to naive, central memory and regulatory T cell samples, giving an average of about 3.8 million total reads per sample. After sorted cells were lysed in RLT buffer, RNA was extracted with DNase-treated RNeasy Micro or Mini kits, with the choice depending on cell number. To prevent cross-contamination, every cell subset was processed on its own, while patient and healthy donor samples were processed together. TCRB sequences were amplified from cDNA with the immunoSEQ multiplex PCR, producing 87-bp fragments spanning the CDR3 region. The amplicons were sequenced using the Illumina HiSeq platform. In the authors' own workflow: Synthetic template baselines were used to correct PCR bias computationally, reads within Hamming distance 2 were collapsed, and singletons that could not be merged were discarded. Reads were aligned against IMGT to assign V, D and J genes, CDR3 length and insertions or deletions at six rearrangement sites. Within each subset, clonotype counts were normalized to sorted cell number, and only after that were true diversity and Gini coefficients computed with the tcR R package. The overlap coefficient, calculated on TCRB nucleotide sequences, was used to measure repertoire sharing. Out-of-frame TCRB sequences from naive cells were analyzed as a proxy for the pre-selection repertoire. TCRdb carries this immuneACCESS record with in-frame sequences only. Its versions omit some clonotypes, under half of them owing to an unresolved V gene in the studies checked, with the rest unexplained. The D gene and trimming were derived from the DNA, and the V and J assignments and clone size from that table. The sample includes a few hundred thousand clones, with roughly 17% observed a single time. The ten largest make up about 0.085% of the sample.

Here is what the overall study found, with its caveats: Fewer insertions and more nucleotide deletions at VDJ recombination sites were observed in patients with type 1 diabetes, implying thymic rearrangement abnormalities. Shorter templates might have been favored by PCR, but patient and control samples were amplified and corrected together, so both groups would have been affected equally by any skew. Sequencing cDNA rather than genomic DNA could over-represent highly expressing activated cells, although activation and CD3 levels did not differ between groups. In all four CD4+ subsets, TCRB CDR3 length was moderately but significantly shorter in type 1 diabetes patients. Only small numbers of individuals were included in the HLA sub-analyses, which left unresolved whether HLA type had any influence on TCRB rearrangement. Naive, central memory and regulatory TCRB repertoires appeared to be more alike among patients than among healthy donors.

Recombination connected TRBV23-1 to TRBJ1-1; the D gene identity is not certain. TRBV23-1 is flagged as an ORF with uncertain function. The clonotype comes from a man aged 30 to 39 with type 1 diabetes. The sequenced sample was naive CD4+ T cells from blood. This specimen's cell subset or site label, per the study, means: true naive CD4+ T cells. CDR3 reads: CASSQRSRWNTEAFF. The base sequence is TGCGCCAGCAGTCAAAGAAGCAGGTGGAACACTGAAGCTTTCTTT.